The rows below give T cell receptor beta chains drawn from one sample of a study of T cell changes during pregnancy in multiple sclerosis. Profiling relied on immunoSEQ multiplex PCR, and the TCRdb table lists in-frame clones only, not all of them. The repertoire has roughly 55,000 clones, approximately 92% of them found once; the top ten carry approximately 0.15%. Here the sequenced sample was CD4+ T cells from peripheral blood mononuclear cells, taken after pregnancy. These receptors were obtained from a female donor in good health, enrolled as a control in a pregnancy study. The CDR3 runs from the conserved cysteine through the conserved F or W. Part of the rows lack a size; the others show once, few, many or a class for expanded clones.

CDR3aa: CASSLTGGRTDTQYF
v_gene: TRBV27
len: 15
abundance: NA

CDR3aa: CASSLGTGKAFF
v_gene: TRBV5-1
len: 12
abundance: NA

CDR3aa: CASSLDTANEQFF
v_gene: TRBV11-3
len: 13
abundance: NA

CDR3aa: CASSLNTGGGNSPLHF
v_gene: TRBV5-1
len: 16
abundance: few

CDR3aa: CASSLASGGHYNEQFF
v_gene: TRBV7-9
len: 16
abundance: NA

CDR3aa: CASSLGQVGGYTF
v_gene: TRBV5-1
len: 13
abundance: NA

CDR3aa: CASRAGGPYEQYF
v_gene: TRBV28
len: 13
abundance: NA

CDR3aa: CASSWGRANEKLFF
v_gene: TRBV19
len: 14
abundance: NA

CDR3aa: CASSPRQLTDTQYF
v_gene: TRBV7-8
len: 14
abundance: NA

CDR3aa: CASSFTSTGEAFF
v_gene: TRBV7-8
len: 13
abundance: few

CDR3aa: CASSHRGSTDTQYF
v_gene: TRBV25-1
len: 14
abundance: NA

CDR3aa: CASSSGTGADYGYTF
v_gene: TRBV18
len: 15
abundance: NA

CDR3aa: CASSTGQDKQFF
v_gene: TRBV5-4
len: 12
abundance: NA

CDR3aa: CASGGGDNNGEQYF
v_gene: TRBV2
len: 14
abundance: once

CDR3aa: CASSVATRNTEAFF
v_gene: TRBV9
len: 14
abundance: NA

CDR3aa: CASSHPSGPRTSNQPQHF
v_gene: TRBV23-1
len: 18
abundance: NA

CDR3aa: CASSPGVVAGYTF
v_gene: TRBV5-6
len: 13
abundance: NA

CDR3aa: CASIEGGYGYTF
v_gene: TRBV2
len: 12
abundance: NA

CDR3aa: CASSFGDTEAFF
v_gene: TRBV5-1
len: 12
abundance: NA

CDR3aa: CASSLDRGRFF
v_gene: TRBV6-1
len: 11
abundance: NA

CDR3aa: CASRNGTGGPNEKLFF
v_gene: TRBV5-4
len: 16
abundance: NA

CDR3aa: CASSQLQGPYYGYTF
v_gene: TRBV4-2
len: 15
abundance: NA